This entry lists 20 T cell receptor beta chains sequenced from one sample in a study of blood T cell repertoires in COVID-19. Libraries were prepared by immunoSEQ multiplex PCR; TCRdb keeps only in-frame clonotypes and omits some of them. The sample lists about 310,000 clones, 75% to 90% seen once, with under 2.5% in the top ten. Sequencing input: PBMCs or T cells enriched from blood (not recorded which). These receptors originate from a man younger than 45 who had recovered from COVID-19.

The J gene is TRBJ1-2, the V gene TRBV6-5, with D maybe TRBD1 (5 bases). Germline V lookup: CDR1 MNHEY, CDR2 SVGAGI. The CDR3 totals 14 residues. Trimming took off 2 bases at V and 4 bases at J, with 11 bases between the two ends. The CDR3 DNA sequence: TGTGCCAGCAGTTACGCCCAGACAGTCTATGGCTACACCTTC. It codes for CASSYAQTVYGYTF.

This chain joins TRBV7-2 and TRBJ1-2; D ambiguous. The CDR3 is 12 amino acids. V lost 6 bases to trimming and J lost 1 base, with 6 bases between them. Germline CDR1 reads SGHTA; CDR2 reads FQGNSA. The CDR3 nucleotides read TGTGCCAGCAGGAACAGTAACTATGGCTACACCTTC. This encodes CASRNSNYGYTF.

This chain uses TRBV11-1 with TRBJ2-1; D call uncertain. Germline loops: CDR1 SGHAT, CDR2 FQDESV (reference sequence). The V end lost 0 bases, the J end lost 0 bases, and 9 bases lay between the germline ends. The CDR3 is 16 residues long. The DNA for the CDR3 is TGTGCCAGCAGCTTAGCGGCAGAAAGCTCCTACAATGAGCAGTTCTTC. Translation gives CASSLAAESSYNEQFF.

This clone occurred once. This chain uses TRBV12-5 with TRBJ1-2, with TRBD1 matching over 9 bases. CDR3 length: 15 amino acids. V was clipped by 7 bases and J by 1 base; unmatched bases: 7. CDR1 is LGHNT and CDR2 is FRNRAP in the germline V gene. CDR3 protein: CASALGTGINYGYTF. For the CDR3, the DNA is TGTGCTAGTGCCCTTGGGACAGGGATTAACTATGGCTACACCTTC.

The rearrangement joins TRBV7-9 to TRBJ2-7; D not certain. Trimming left V 5 bases short and J 6 bases short, with 8 bases between. CDR1 and CDR2 (germline): SEHNR, FQNEAQ (reference sequence). This CDR3 has 11 amino acids. The CDR3 coding sequence is TGTGCCAGCAGCCCCGGCGGCGAGCAGTACTTC. The encoded protein is CASSPGGEQYF.

This clone showed up just once. The chain links TRBV19 to TRBJ2-7, with 10 bases aligning to TRBD1. CDR1 is LNHDA and CDR2 is SQIVND in the germline V gene (reference sequence). This CDR3 region has 13 residues. V trimming: 6 bases; J trimming: 6 bases; junction bases outside the gene matches: 5. CDR3: CASRVTGGREQYF. The CDR3 DNA reads as TGTGCCAGTAGAGTGACAGGGGGCCGCGAGCAGTACTTC.

This chain connects TRBV19 to TRBJ1-1; D uncertain. Trimming removed 5 bases at V and 2 bases at J, with 12 bases between. The CDR3 sequence is 14 residues long. From germline, CDR1 is LNHDA and CDR2 SQIVND (reference sequence). The CDR3 region has the DNA TGTGCCAGTAGTTTAACGGGTGTTAACACTGAAGCTTTCTTT. Protein product: CASSLTGVNTEAFF.

The chain joins TRBV2 to TRBJ2-7; D gene unclear. The germline V and J ends were trimmed by 4 bases and 0 bases, with 7 bases remaining between them. Germline lookup yields CDR1 SNHLY and CDR2 FYNNEI. The CDR3 consists of 13 residues. CDR3 nucleotides: TGTGCCAGCAGTGGTGGCAACTCCTACGAGCAGTACTTC. Amino acid sequence: CASSGGNSYEQYF.

V is TRBV29-1 and J is TRBJ2-5, with 7 bases fitting TRBD1. The germline CDR1 and CDR2 sequences are SQVTM and ANQGSEA. Trimming cost V 2 bases and J 3 bases; bases outside gene matches: 12. The CDR3 totals 16 residues. The CDR3 coding sequence is TGCAGCGTTGAATTTCCGACAGGGTTTTTGGAAGAGACCCAGTACTTC. The encoded protein is CSVEFPTGFLEETQYF.

This chain joins TRBV5-6 and TRBJ2-1; D perhaps matches TRBD2 (6 bases). Looked up from germline, CDR1 is SGHDT and CDR2 is YYEEEE. The CDR3 has 12 residues. The V end lost 4 bases, the J end lost 13 bases, and 15 bases lay between the germline ends. As DNA, the CDR3 is TGTGCCAGCAGCCACCCTAACGGGGGACAGTTCTTC. Translating it yields CASSHPNGGQFF.

The chain combines TRBV7-2 with TRBJ2-5; D gene uncertain. Trimming removed 2 bases at V and 6 bases at J, with 16 bases between. CDR3 length: 15 residues. Germline CDR1 and CDR2: SGHTA and FQGNSA. CDR3: CASSLIVGPEKTQYF. DNA for the CDR3: TGTGCCAGCAGCTTAATTGTGGGTCCGGAGAAGACCCAGTACTTC.

The rearrangement uses TRBV5-8 and TRBJ2-5; 8 bases are a match to TRBD2. The CDR3 extends over 16 amino acids. Germline values: CDR1 SGHTS, CDR2 YDEGEE. J lost 2 bases, V lost 7 bases, and 13 bases had no gene match. DNA of the CDR3: TGTGCCAGCTCAGCTACGGGGGGGCCGAAACAAGAGACCCAGTACTTC. It codes for CASSATGGPKQETQYF.

V is TRBV30 and J is TRBJ2-3; D remains unclear. V lost 0 bases, J lost 0 bases, and 4 bases lay in between. This CDR3 has 13 amino acids. The V gene's germline CDR1 is GTSNPN and CDR2 SVGIG (reference sequence). In nucleotides, the CDR3 is TGTGCCTGGAGTGTCACTAGCACAGATACGCAGTATTTT. It specifies CAWSVTSTDTQYF.

This rearrangement joins TRBV18 to TRBJ1-2, with a tentative D call TRBD1 (5 bases). Deletions cut 3 bases from V and 8 bases from J, with 16 bases between. The germline V gene has CDR1 KGHSH and CDR2 LQKENI. This CDR3 contains 14 residues. CDR3 residues: CASSPALREGGYTF. CDR3 DNA sequence: TGTGCCAGCTCACCGGCCCTCAGGGAGGGCGGCTACACCTTC. Complete variable domain (other parts from reference TRBV18 and TRBJ1-2): NAGVMQNPRHLVRRRGQEARLRCSPMKGHSHVYWYRQLPEEGLKFMVYLQKENIIDESGMPKERFSAEFPKEGPSILRIQQVVRGDSAAYFCASSPALREGGYTFGSGTRLTVV.

The chain uses TRBV10-3 and TRBJ1-1, with no clear D. Germline values: CDR1 ENHRY, CDR2 SYGVKD. V lost 0 bases to trimming and J lost 6 bases, with 8 bases between them. The CDR3 has 13 amino acids. The CDR3 protein is CAISESTGSEAFF. In DNA form, the CDR3 reads TGTGCCATCAGTGAGTCGACGGGATCTGAAGCTTTCTTT.

The chain has TRBV7-8 and TRBJ1-2; 8 nucleotides align to TRBD1. V was clipped by 2 bases and J by 4 bases; unmatched bases: 15. Looked up from germline, CDR1 is SGHVS and CDR2 is FQNEAQ. The CDR3 contains 18 residues. The CDR3 DNA sequence: TGTGCCAGCAGCTTACCTATCTTCGGACAGGGTGAAGGCTATGGCTACACCTTC. This codes for CASSLPIFGQGEGYGYTF.

The V and J genes are TRBV6-5 and TRBJ2-3; TRBD2 matches 8 bases. CDR3 length equals 15 residues. V lost 8 bases, J lost 2 bases, and 9 bases stayed unmatched. Germline V gene data show CDR1 as MNHEY and CDR2 as SVGAGI. CDR3 sequence reads: CASGFLSGTTDTQYF. The CDR3 DNA follows: TGTGCCAGCGGATTTCTTAGCGGGACCACAGATACGCAGTATTTT.

The chain carries TRBV10-3 and TRBJ2-7; D is perhaps TRBD1 (5 bases). Germline V gives CDR1 ENHRY, CDR2 SYGVKD. The ends were cut back, 6 bases at V and 3 bases at J, with 9 bases in the middle. The CDR3 consists of 12 residues. DNA of the CDR3: TGTGCCATCAGCGATGACAGCTACGAGCAGTACTTC. The encoded protein is CAISDDSYEQYF.

This chain uses TRBV19 with TRBJ1-1, with D possibly matching TRBD1 (6 bases). The germline V gene encodes CDR1 LNHDA and CDR2 SQIVND (reference sequence). The CDR3 runs to 16 residues. Trimming shortened V by 8 bases and J by 0 bases, and 19 bases separated the two germline ends. CDR3 residues: CASRQTGRTMNTEAFF. In nucleotides, the CDR3 is TGTGCCAGTCGTCAAACAGGGAGAACAATGAACACTGAAGCTTTCTTT.

The V and J genes are TRBV9 and TRBJ2-1; 11 positions match TRBD2. V lost 3 bases to trimming and J lost 4 bases; unmatched junction nucleotides: 6. This CDR3 has 16 residues. Looked up from germline, CDR1 is SGDLS and CDR2 is YYNGEE. The CDR3 region has the DNA TGTGCCAGCAGCGAGGATCTAGCGGGGGGATACAATGAGCAGTTCTTC. Protein product: CASSEDLAGGYNEQFF.